These 22 T cell receptor beta chains came from one sample sequenced in a study of cytomegalovirus exposure and HLA in healthy donors. The PCR used 60 Vbeta and 13 Jbeta primers. TCRdb's copy holds only in-frame clones and misses some; the assay was immunoSEQ multiplex PCR. Of some 110,000 clones detected, 60% to 75% appear once; the ten largest clones hold 2.5% to 3%. Sequenced input: PBMCs. These receptors were taken from a male donor in good health and CMV-seropositive.

A note on this clone: At the DNA level, this CDR3 is encoded by other sequences in the same sample as well. The chain couples TRBV9 to TRBJ1-1, with D tentatively TRBD1 (5 bases). Germline CDR1 is SGDLS and CDR2 is YYNGEE. V was shortened by 2 bases and J by 0 bases, with 8 bases between the two germline ends. The CDR3 is 14 amino acids. The CDR3 region has the DNA TGTGCCAGCAGCGTTGGACAACTGAACACTGAAGCTTTCTTT. Protein sequence: CASSVGQLNTEAFF. Full variable domain (missing parts from reference TRBV9 and TRBJ1-1): DSGVTQTPKHLITATGQRVTLRCSPRSGDLSVYWYQQSLDQGLQFLIQYYNGEERAKGNILERFSAQQFPDLHSELNLSSLELGDSALYFCASSVGQLNTEAFFGQGTRLTVV.

This clone was detected a few times. One end of the junction fails to match germline, which may point to a read error. In nucleotides, the CDR3 is TGTGCCAGCAGCTTATCCCGGGACTTCGACAATGAGCAGTTCTTC. It encodes CASSLSRDFDNEQFF. The V and J genes are TRBV27 and TRBJ2-1; perhaps TRBD2 as D (6 bases). Germline loops: CDR1 MNHEY, CDR2 SMNVEV (reference sequence). The CDR3 totals 15 residues.

This clone came up many times. The chain has TRBV7-2 and TRBJ1-1, with D tentatively TRBD1 (6 bases). From germline, CDR1 is SGHTA and CDR2 FQGNSA. This CDR3 comprises 13 residues. V lost 4 bases and J 6 bases, leaving 12 bases between the germline ends. CDR3 DNA sequence: TGTGCCAGCAGCTCCCTACAGGGTTCTGAAGCTTTCTTT. It codes for CASSSLQGSEAFF.

Remarks on this clone: The germline gene is not matched at one end of the junction; a read error may be the cause. The chain combines TRBV6-5 with TRBJ2-3; D unresolved. From germline, CDR1 is MNHEY and CDR2 SVGAGI. This CDR3 comprises 13 residues. CDR3 region: CARWCGRTDTQYF. DNA for the CDR3: TGTGCCAGGTGGTGTGGGCGCACGGATACGCAGTATTTT.

This clone occurred once. The chain employs TRBV9 and TRBJ2-3; 10 positions match TRBD2. This CDR3 is 17 amino acids long. Germline values: CDR1 SGDLS, CDR2 YYNGEE. The trim removed 4 bases at V and 6 bases at J, leaving 14 bases unmatched. This CDR3 is CASSSLIAGGLMDTQYF. In nucleotides, the CDR3 is TGTGCCAGCAGCTCCCTTATAGCGGGGGGCCTGATGGATACGCAGTATTTT. Using reference TRBV9 and TRBJ2-3 for the parts outside the CDR3, the full variable domain is DSGVTQTPKHLITATGQRVTLRCSPRSGDLSVYWYQQSLDQGLQFLIQYYNGEERAKGNILERFSAQQFPDLHSELNLSSLELGDSALYFCASSSLIAGGLMDTQYFGPGTRLTVL.

The chain joins TRBV29-1 to TRBJ2-7, with a possible D match to TRBD2 (5 bases). Looked up from germline, CDR1 is SQVTM and CDR2 is ANQGSEA. The CDR3 spans 13 residues. V was shortened by 1 base and J by 4 bases, with 11 bases between the two germline ends. The CDR3 sequence: CSVEVSAIYEQYF. Written as DNA, the CDR3 is TGCAGCGTTGAAGTTAGCGCGATTTACGAGCAGTACTTC.

The chain is built from TRBV4-1 and TRBJ1-1; TRBD1 is a possible D gene (6 bases). Trimming took 6 bases from V and 3 from J, leaving 17 bases between them. Germline CDR1 MGHRA, CDR2 YSYEKL. The CDR3 is made up of 15 amino acids. The CDR3 reads CASRDSGVVDTEAFF. DNA of the CDR3: TGCGCCAGCAGGGATTCAGGGGTTGTGGACACTGAAGCTTTCTTT.

This clone was observed once. The gene calls are TRBV7-2 and TRBJ1-4; the match to TRBD1 covers 11 bases. There are 13 residues in the CDR3. Germline assignment: CDR1 SGHTA and CDR2 FQGNSA. The J segment lost 10 bases and the V segment lost 5 bases, leaving 3 bases of the junction unmatched. The chain's CDR3 is CASSLGTGGKLFF. The DNA of the CDR3 is TGTGCCAGCAGCCTTGGGACAGGGGGAAAACTGTTTTTT.

The rearrangement joins TRBV18 to TRBJ1-3, with D tentatively TRBD1 (6 bases). The CDR3 runs to 16 residues. Germline-derived CDR1 and CDR2 are KGHSH and LQKENI. With 1 base removed from V and 1 base from J, the gap between germline ends came to 11 bases. Here the CDR3 DNA reads TGTGCCAGCTCACCACGTAGAACAGGGTCTGGAAACACCATATATTTT. Amino acids: CASSPRRTGSGNTIYF.

V and J are TRBV5-1 and TRBJ2-1; D is possibly TRBD2 (6 bases). Germline V CDR1 and CDR2: SGHRS, YFSETQ. This CDR3 has 18 amino acids. The V gene lost 4 bases and the J gene lost 3 bases, with 23 bases spanning the gap. CDR3 residues: CASSPNAGSRRVYNEQFF. In DNA form, the CDR3 reads TGCGCCAGCAGCCCCAACGCTGGTAGCCGGAGGGTCTACAATGAGCAGTTCTTC.

This clone came up once. At one end the junction does not follow the germline gene, possibly because of a read error. V gene TRBV6-5 combines with J gene TRBJ1-5; D call uncertain. Germline assignment: CDR1 MNHEY and CDR2 SVGAGI. The CDR3 runs 14 residues. For the CDR3, the DNA is TGTGCCAGCAGTTACGACGGTAGCAATCAGCCCCAGAATTTT. Translated, it gives CASSYDGSNQPQNF.

The gene calls are TRBV4-3 and TRBJ2-1; 10 bases map to TRBD2. The CDR3 extends over 18 amino acids. From germline, CDR1 is LGHNA and CDR2 YSLEER. V gave up 4 bases and J gave up 6 bases; unmatched junction bases: 15. CDR3 sequence: CASSPWAGAGGRFNEQFF. For the CDR3, the DNA is TGCGCCAGCAGCCCCTGGGCAGGAGCGGGGGGGCGTTTCAATGAGCAGTTCTTC.

The chain links TRBV11-3 to TRBJ2-5; 11 nucleotides agree with TRBD2. V lost 5 bases and J lost 1; bases outside the gene matches: 6. This CDR3 comprises 16 residues. The germline gives CDR1 SGHNT, CDR2 YENEEA. The CDR3 sequence is CASSPGLAGIQETQYF. The CDR3 bases are TGTGCCAGCAGCCCCGGACTAGCGGGCATCCAAGAGACCCAGTACTTC.

The chain is built from TRBV27 and TRBJ2-1; D might be TRBD2 (6 bases). Trimming shortened V by 5 bases and J by 2 bases, and 13 bases separated the two germline ends. Per the germline V gene, CDR1 is MNHEY and CDR2 is SMNVEV (reference sequence). This CDR3 spans 15 amino acids. CDR3 nucleotides: TGTGCCAGCAGTCCCTTGTGGACTACCTACAATGAGCAGTTCTTC. It translates to CASSPLWTTYNEQFF.

In nucleotides, the CDR3 is TGCGCCAGCAGCCAAGAATGGAGAGGGGCCGGGAGCCCCACAGATACGCAGTATTTT. It codes for CASSQEWRGAGSPTDTQYF. The V and J genes are TRBV4-1 and TRBJ2-3, with D tentatively TRBD2 (6 bases). This CDR3 contains 19 residues. V lost 0 bases and J 2 bases, leaving 21 bases between the germline ends. Germline values: CDR1 MGHRA, CDR2 YSYEKL.

The gene calls are TRBV29-1 and TRBJ1-2; tentatively, D is TRBD1 (6 bases). The CDR3 has 15 amino acids. The V end lost 5 bases, the J end lost 0 bases, and 16 bases lay between the germline ends. Germline CDR1 is SQVTM and CDR2 is ANQGSEA. This CDR3 reads CSVSNDRRANYGYTF. In DNA, the CDR3 is TGCAGCGTTTCAAACGACAGGAGAGCTAACTATGGCTACACCTTC.

This clone is medium-sized within its sample. The rearrangement joins TRBV13 to TRBJ2-2; no clear D gene. The CDR3 contains 15 residues. V lost 4 bases to trimming and J lost 4 bases, with 13 bases between them. The germline V gene encodes CDR1 PRHDT and CDR2 FYEKMQ (reference sequence). CDR3 in amino acids: CASSSYRLATGELFF. CDR3 DNA sequence: TGTGCCAGCAGCTCCTACCGACTGGCCACCGGGGAGCTGTTTTTT.

The V and J genes are TRBV6-1 and TRBJ1-1; D remains unclear. Germline CDR1 and CDR2: MNHNS and SASEGT. CDR3 size: 13 residues. Trimming took 7 bases from V and 2 from J, leaving 11 bases between them. CDR3 sequence (DNA): TGTGCCAGCACGCAGAGGCTCAACACTGAAGCTTTCTTT. Protein product: CASTQRLNTEAFF.

This clone has just one count. The gene calls are TRBV19 and TRBJ1-5; 10 bases line up with TRBD1. The CDR3 has 15 amino acids. J gave up 3 bases and V 6 bases, and 5 bases lay outside the gene matches. CDR1 and CDR2 from the germline V gene are LNHDA and SQIVND (reference sequence). The DNA of the CDR3 is TGTGCCAGTAGCGGGGACAGGGGATTCAATCAGCCCCAGCATTTT. This codes for CASSGDRGFNQPQHF.

This rearrangement joins TRBV9 to TRBJ2-5; TRBD1 matches at 9 bases. With V trimmed by 0 bases and J by 4 bases, 4 bases remained unmatched. CDR3 length: 15 residues. Per the germline V gene, CDR1 is SGDLS and CDR2 is YYNGEE. The CDR3 here is CASSVGTGAGETQYF. The CDR3, as DNA: TGTGCCAGCAGCGTAGGGACAGGGGCGGGAGAGACCCAGTACTTC.

The chain employs TRBV6-5 and TRBJ1-1, with TRBD1 as a possible D gene (5 bases). Germline V gives CDR1 MNHEY, CDR2 SVGAGI. The V end was cut by 2 bases, the J end by 5 bases, with 12 bases between. The CDR3 totals 14 residues. This CDR3 reads CASSYQGVGTEAFF. In DNA form, the CDR3 reads TGTGCCAGCAGTTACCAGGGCGTCGGGACTGAAGCTTTCTTT.

This chain uses TRBV7-2 with TRBJ1-1; 7 bases line up with TRBD1. The CDR3 is made up of 13 amino acids. The germline V gene has CDR1 SGHTA and CDR2 FQGNSA. Trimming took 7 bases from V and 3 from J; bases not matched to a gene: 5. The CDR3, as DNA: TGTGCCAGCATGACAGGGAGCTACACTGAAGCTTTCTTT. The encoded protein is CASMTGSYTEAFF.